This T cell receptor beta chain was retrieved from a study of shared clonotypes between healthy human individuals. Each sample came from a Caucasian adult donor living in Nashville, Tennessee. Measured with immunoSEQ multiplex PCR; TCRdb has only the in-frame clones, and not every one. The sample has about 1.5 million clones, around 97% seen once. The germline V gene has CDR1 MRHNA and CDR2 SNTAGT. The CDR3 totals 13 residues. Trimming pared 3 bases from V and 3 bases from J, leaving 9 bases between. Material: naive CD4+ T cells sorted from blood. Regarding subset: CD45RA+ positively selected. This chain uses TRBV6-4 with TRBJ2-7; D is ambiguous. This receptor was taken from a man in his thirties or forties in good health. The CDR3 spells CASSEAPDYEQYF. CDR3 sequence (DNA): TGTGCCAGCAGTGAGGCGCCCGACTACGAGCAGTACTTC.